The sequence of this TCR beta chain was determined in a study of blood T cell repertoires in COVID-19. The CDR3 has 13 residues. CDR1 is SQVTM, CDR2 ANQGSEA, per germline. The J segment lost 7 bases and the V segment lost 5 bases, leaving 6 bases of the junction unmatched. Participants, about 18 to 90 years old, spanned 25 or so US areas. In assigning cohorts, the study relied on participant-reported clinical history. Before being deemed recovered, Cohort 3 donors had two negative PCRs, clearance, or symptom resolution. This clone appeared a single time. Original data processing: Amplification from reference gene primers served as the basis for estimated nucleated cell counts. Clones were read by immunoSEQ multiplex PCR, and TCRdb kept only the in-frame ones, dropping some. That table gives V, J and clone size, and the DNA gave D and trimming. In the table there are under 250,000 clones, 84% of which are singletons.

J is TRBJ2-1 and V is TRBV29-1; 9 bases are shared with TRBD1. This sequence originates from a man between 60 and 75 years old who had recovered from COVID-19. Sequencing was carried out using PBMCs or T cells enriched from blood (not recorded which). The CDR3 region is CSVPGQGLNEQFF. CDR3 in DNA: TGCAGCGTTCCGGGACAGGGACTTAATGAGCAGTTCTTC.